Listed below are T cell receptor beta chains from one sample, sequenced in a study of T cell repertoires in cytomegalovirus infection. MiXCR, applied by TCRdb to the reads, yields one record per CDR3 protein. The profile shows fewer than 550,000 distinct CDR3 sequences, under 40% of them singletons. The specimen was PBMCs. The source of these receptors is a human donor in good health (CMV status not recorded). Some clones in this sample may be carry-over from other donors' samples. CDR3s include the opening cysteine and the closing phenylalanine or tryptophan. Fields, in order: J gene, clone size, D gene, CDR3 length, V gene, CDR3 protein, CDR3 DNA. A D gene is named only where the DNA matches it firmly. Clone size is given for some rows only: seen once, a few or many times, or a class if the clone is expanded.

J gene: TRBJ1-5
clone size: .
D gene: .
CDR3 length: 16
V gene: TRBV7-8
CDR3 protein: CASSLAMRDSNQPQHF
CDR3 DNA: TGTGCCAGCAGCTTAGCGATGAGGGATAGCAATCAGCCCCAGCATTTT

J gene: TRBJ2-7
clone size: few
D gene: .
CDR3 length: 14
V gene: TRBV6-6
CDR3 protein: CASSARGTSYEQYF
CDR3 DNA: TGTGCCAGCAGTGCCCGGGGGACCTCCTACGAGCAGTACTTC

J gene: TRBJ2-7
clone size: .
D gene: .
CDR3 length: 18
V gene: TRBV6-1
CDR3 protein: CASSEPLFLWGYTYEQYF
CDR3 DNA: TGTGCCAGCAGTGAACCCCTCTTTTTATGGGGGTATACCTACGAGCAGTACTTC

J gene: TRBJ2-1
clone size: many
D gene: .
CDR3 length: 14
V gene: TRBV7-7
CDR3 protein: CASSLDADANEQFF
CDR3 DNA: TGTGCTAGCAGCTTAGACGCGGACGCTAATGAGCAGTTCTTC

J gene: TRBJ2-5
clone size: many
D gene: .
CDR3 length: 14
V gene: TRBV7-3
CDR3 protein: CASSLQDSLGTQYF
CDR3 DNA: TGTGCCAGCAGCTTACAGGACTCCCTTGGGACCCAGTACTTC

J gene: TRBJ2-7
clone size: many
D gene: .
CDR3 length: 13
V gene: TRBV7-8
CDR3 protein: CASSSRGSDEQYF
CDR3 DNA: TGTGCCAGCAGCTCACGGGGGAGCGACGAGCAGTACTTC

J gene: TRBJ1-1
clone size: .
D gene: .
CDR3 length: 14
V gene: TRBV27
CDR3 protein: CASSLLPANIEAFF
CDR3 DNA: TGTGCCAGCAGTTTATTACCGGCGAACATTGAAGCTTTCTTT

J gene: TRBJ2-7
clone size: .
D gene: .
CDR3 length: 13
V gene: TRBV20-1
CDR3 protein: CSAKTGRRYEQYF
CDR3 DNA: TGCAGTGCGAAGACAGGCCGGAGATACGAGCAGTACTTC

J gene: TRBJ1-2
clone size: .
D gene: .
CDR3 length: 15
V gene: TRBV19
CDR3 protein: CASIDPDSWDYGYTF
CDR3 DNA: TGTGCCAGTATCGACCCGGACTCTTGGGACTATGGCTACACCTTC

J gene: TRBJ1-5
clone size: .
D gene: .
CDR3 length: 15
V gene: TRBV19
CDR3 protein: CASSDYSHSNQPQHF
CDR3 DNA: TGTGCCAGTAGTGACTACAGCCATAGCAATCAGCCCCAGCATTTT

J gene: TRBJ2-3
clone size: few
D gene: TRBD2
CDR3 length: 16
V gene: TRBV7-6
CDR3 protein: CASSLASGAYTDTQYF
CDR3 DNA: TGTGCCAGCAGCTTAGCCAGCGGGGCATACACAGATACGCAGTATTTT

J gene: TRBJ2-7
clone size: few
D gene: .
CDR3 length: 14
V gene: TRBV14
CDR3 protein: CASSQDHRAYEQYF
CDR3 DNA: TGTGCCAGCAGCCAAGATCACAGGGCCTACGAGCAGTACTTC

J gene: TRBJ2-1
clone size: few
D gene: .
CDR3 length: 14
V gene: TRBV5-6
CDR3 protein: CASSLLGRGNEQFF
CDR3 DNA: TGTGCCAGCAGCTTGCTTGGCAGGGGCAATGAGCAGTTCTTC

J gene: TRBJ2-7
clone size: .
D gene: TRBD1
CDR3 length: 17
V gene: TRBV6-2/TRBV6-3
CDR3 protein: CASRYRFPDRGTYEQYF
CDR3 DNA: TGTGCCAGCAGATACCGATTCCCCGACAGGGGGACCTACGAGCAGTACTTC

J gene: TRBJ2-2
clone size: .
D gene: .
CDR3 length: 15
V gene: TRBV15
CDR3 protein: CSTSPLGANTGELFF
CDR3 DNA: TGTTCCACCAGCCCCCTGGGGGCCAACACCGGGGAGCTGTTTTTT

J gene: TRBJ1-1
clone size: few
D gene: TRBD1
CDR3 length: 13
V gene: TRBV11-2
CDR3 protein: CASSSTGQTEAFF
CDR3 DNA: TGTGCCAGCAGCTCAACGGGACAGACTGAAGCTTTCTTT

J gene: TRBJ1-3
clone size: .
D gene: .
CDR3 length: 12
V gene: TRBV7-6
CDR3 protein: CASSEQRNTIYF
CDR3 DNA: TGTGCCAGCAGCGAACAGCGAAACACCATATATTTT

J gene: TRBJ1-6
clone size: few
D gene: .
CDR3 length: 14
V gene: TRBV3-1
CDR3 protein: CASRLGQDNSPLHF
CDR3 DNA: TGTGCCAGCCGTTTAGGGCAGGATAATTCACCCCTCCACTTT

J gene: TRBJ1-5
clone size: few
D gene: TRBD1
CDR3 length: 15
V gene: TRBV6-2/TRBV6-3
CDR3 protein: CASSYPDRGDQPQHF
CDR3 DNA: TGTGCCAGCAGTTACCCCGACAGGGGCGATCAGCCCCAGCATTTT

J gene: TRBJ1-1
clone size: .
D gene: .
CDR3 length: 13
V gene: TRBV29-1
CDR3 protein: CSVEETRGNEAFF
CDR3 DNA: TGCAGCGTTGAGGAGACCCGAGGCAATGAAGCTTTCTTT

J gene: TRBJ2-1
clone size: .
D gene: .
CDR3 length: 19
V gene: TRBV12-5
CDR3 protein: CASGLVSVIGAVPYNEQFF
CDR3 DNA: TGTGCTAGTGGTTTGGTATCGGTAATAGGGGCCGTCCCCTACAATGAGCAGTTCTTC

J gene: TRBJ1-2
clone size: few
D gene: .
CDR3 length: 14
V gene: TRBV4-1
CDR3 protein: CASSQDPQGYGYTF
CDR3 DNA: TGCGCCAGCAGCCAAGATCCCCAGGGCTATGGCTACACCTTC

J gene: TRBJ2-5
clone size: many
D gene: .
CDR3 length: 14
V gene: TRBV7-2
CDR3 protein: CASSLRLARKTQYF
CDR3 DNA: TGTGCCAGCAGCTTAAGATTGGCAAGGAAGACCCAGTACTTC

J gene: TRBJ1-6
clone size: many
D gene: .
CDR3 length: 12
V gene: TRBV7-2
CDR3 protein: CASSRMNSPLHF
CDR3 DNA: TGTGCCAGCAGCCGCATGAATTCACCCCTCCACTTT

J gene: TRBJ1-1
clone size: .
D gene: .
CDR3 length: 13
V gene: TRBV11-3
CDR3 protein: CASSSDSNTEAFF
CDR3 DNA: TGTGCCAGCAGCTCCGACAGCAACACTGAAGCTTTCTTT

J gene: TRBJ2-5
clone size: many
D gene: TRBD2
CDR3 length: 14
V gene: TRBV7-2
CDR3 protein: CASSLGGGAQTQYF
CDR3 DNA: TGTGCCAGCAGCTTAGGCGGGGGGGCCCAGACCCAGTACTTC

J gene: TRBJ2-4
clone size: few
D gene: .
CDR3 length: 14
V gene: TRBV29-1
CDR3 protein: CSVRGVGEFDIQYF
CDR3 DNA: TGCAGCGTTCGGGGCGTGGGGGAGTTTGACATTCAGTACTTC

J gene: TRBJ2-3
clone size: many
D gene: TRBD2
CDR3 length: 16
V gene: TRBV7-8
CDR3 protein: CASTAGLAAGEDTQYF
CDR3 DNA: TGTGCCAGCACAGCTGGCCTAGCGGCGGGTGAAGATACGCAGTATTTT

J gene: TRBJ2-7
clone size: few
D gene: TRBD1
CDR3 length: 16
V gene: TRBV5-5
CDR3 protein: CASSLEVGQVLYEQYF
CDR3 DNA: TGTGCCAGCAGCTTGGAAGTCGGACAGGTGCTCTACGAGCAGTACTTC

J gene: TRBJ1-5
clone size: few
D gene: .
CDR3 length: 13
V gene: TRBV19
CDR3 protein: CASIAGNNQPQHF
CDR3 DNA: TGTGCCAGTATTGCGGGGAACAATCAGCCCCAGCATTTT